A selection of T cell receptor beta chains follows, all from one sample in a study of T cells after yellow fever vaccination. Each CDR3 protein gets one entry after TCRdb re-called the 5' RACE reads with MiXCR. The repertoire holds a few hundred thousand distinct CDR3 sequences, 15% to 20% seen once, with around 15% in the top ten. The sequences come from PBMCs, collected 15 days after the yellow fever booster vaccination. The receptors stem from a young man who received the YFV17D yellow fever vaccine. CDR3s include the opening cysteine and the closing phenylalanine or tryptophan. The D gene is left open where the match is weak. For some rows the clone size is stated as once, few or many, or as a class when expanded; others skip it.

D	V	size	J	CDR3	DNA
-	TRBV20-1	-	TRBJ2-3	CSAQPRNTDTQYF	TGCAGTGCTCAACCCCGGAACACAGATACGCAGTATTTT
-	TRBV20-1	-	TRBJ2-5	CSAIAIEKETQYF	TGCAGTGCTATTGCGATTGAAAAAGAGACCCAGTACTTC
TRBD1	TRBV24-1	few	TRBJ2-5	CATSDLRTGRGETQYF	TGTGCCACCAGTGATTTGAGGACAGGCAGGGGAGAGACCCAGTACTTC
-	TRBV29-1	few	TRBJ2-2	CSVDEKRGTGELFF	TGCAGCGTTGATGAAAAGCGTGGCACCGGGGAGCTGTTTTTT
TRBD2	TRBV20-1	-	TRBJ2-3	CSAQRTSGRVITDTQYF	TGCAGTGCCCAGCGGACTAGCGGGAGGGTGATCACAGATACGCAGTATTTT
-	TRBV7-9	-	TRBJ1-1	CASSPGYSPSGAFF	TGTGCCAGCAGCCCGGGGTATTCCCCATCTGGAGCTTTCTTT
-	TRBV7-2	few	TRBJ2-1	CASSPRRQISYNEQFF	TGTGCCAGCAGCCCCCGGAGGCAGATCTCCTACAATGAGCAGTTCTTC
TRBD1	TRBV4-3	-	TRBJ1-2	CASSQDTHTGVGGYTF	TGCGCCAGCAGCCAAGATACCCATACAGGGGTTGGTGGCTACACCTTC
TRBD2	TRBV4-2	many	TRBJ2-7	CASSQGGGLASYEQYF	TGTGCCAGCAGCCAAGGGGGGGGACTAGCTTCGTACGAGCAGTACTTC
-	TRBV20-1	-	TRBJ2-3	CSARENVGDTQYF	TGCAGTGCTAGAGAAAACGTGGGGGATACGCAGTATTTT
TRBD1	TRBV4-3	few	TRBJ1-2	CASSQITGGSMDGYTF	TGCGCCAGCAGCCAAATCACAGGGGGCTCAATGGATGGCTACACCTTC
TRBD2	TRBV20-1	-	TRBJ2-1	CSARAGVVDEQFF	TGCAGTGCCAGAGCGGGAGTCGTCGATGAGCAGTTCTTC
-	TRBV3-1	-	TRBJ1-1	CASSQPVGTEAFF	TGTGCCAGCAGCCAACCAGTAGGGACTGAAGCTTTCTTT
TRBD2	TRBV10-2	few	TRBJ2-7	CASREDPGLAKSYEQYF	TGCGCCAGCAGGGAAGACCCGGGACTAGCGAAATCCTACGAGCAGTACTTC